This T cell receptor (beta chain) was sequenced for a study of blood T cell repertoires in COVID-19. Background on the study: Collection of acute and convalescent COVID-19 samples took place in the United States, Italy and Spain. T cells, B-cell-depleted T cells, or PBMCs supplied cDNA or gDNA.

Here immunoSEQ multiplex PCR was the method, and the copy in TCRdb shows in-frame clones only, minus some. Of roughly 110,000 clones in the sample, just over 90% were seen once. V lost 3 bases to trimming and J lost 4 bases; unmatched junction nucleotides: 10. Per germline, CDR1 LNHDA and CDR2 SQIVND (reference sequence). The CDR3 extends over 16 amino acids. This TCR was recovered from a woman younger than 45 with acute or convalescent COVID-19. The V and J genes are TRBV19 and TRBJ2-5; the match to TRBD2 covers 8 bases. Sequencing was performed on peripheral blood. CDR3 amino acids: CASSMGVSRGAETQYF. The CDR3 region has the DNA TGTGCCAGTAGTATGGGGGTTTCGCGGGGGGCAGAGACCCAGTACTTC. Complete variable domain (other parts from reference TRBV19 and TRBJ2-5): DGGITQSPKYLFRKEGQNVTLSCEQNLNHDAMYWYRQDPGQGLRLIYYSQIVNDFQKGDIAEGYSVSREKKESFPLTVTSAQKNPTAFYLCASSMGVSRGAETQYFGPGTRLLVL.